One and the same sample provided the 19 T cell receptor beta chains below, sequenced in a study of cytomegalovirus exposure and HLA in healthy donors. This PCR relied on a set of 60 Vbeta primers and 13 Jbeta primers. TCRdb's copy holds only in-frame clones and misses some; the assay was immunoSEQ multiplex PCR. The sample has under 300,000 clones; about 83% are singletons. Sequenced sample: PBMCs. The receptors derive from a woman in her forties in good health and CMV-seropositive.

The chain combines TRBV6-6 with TRBJ1-5; D is uncertain. The CDR3 is 12 amino acids. Trimming removed 5 bases from V and 5 bases from J, with 7 bases in between. Per germline, CDR1 MNHNY and CDR2 SVGAGI (reference sequence). The CDR3 here is CASSPPDQPQHF. For the CDR3, the DNA is TGTGCCAGCAGTCCCCCCGATCAGCCCCAGCATTTT.

The chain couples TRBV7-3 to TRBJ2-2; D is ambiguous. CDR1 is SGHTA and CDR2 is FQGTGA in the germline V gene. CDR3 size: 12 residues. The ends were cut back, 8 bases at V and 6 bases at J, with 10 bases in the middle. The CDR3 loop reads CASGYLAGELFF. The CDR3 DNA reads as TGTGCCAGCGGCTATCTTGCCGGGGAGCTGTTTTTT.

CDR3: CASSDGSSYNSPLHF. CDR3 nucleotides: TGTGCCAGCAGTGACGGGAGCTCCTATAATTCACCCCTCCACTTT. V gene TRBV2 combines with J gene TRBJ1-6; no definite D call. The CDR3 sequence is 15 residues long. Per germline, CDR1 SNHLY and CDR2 FYNNEI. V was cut by 3 bases and J by 0 bases, with 6 bases left in between.

This chain connects TRBV18 to TRBJ1-5, with a possible D match to TRBD1 (6 bases). Looked up from germline, CDR1 is KGHSH and CDR2 is LQKENI. V lost 1 base and J lost 1, with 14 bases in between. The CDR3 contains 17 residues. The CDR3 coding sequence is TGTGCCAGCTCACCACGGGTCTCAGGGGCGAGCAATCAGCCCCAGCATTTT. Its translation is CASSPRVSGASNQPQHF.

This clone was observed a single time. The J gene is TRBJ2-7, the V gene TRBV27, with TRBD1 identical over 9 bases. This CDR3 comprises 15 residues. Germline lookup yields CDR1 MNHEY and CDR2 SMNVEV (reference sequence). With V trimmed by 8 bases and J by 5 bases, 13 bases remained unmatched. CDR3: CASGYRDRESNEQYF. CDR3 bases: TGTGCCAGCGGTTACCGGGACAGGGAGTCCAACGAGCAGTACTTC.

The chain combines TRBV9 with TRBJ2-5, with D possibly TRBD2 on 5 matching bases. Per germline, CDR1 SGDLS and CDR2 YYNGEE. The CDR3 covers 15 residues. V lost 4 bases and J 1 base, leaving 14 bases between the germline ends. CDR3 sequence: CASSSRPDSQETQYF. DNA for the CDR3: TGTGCCAGCAGCTCCCGCCCGGACTCCCAAGAGACCCAGTACTTC.

The rearrangement uses TRBV13 and TRBJ2-1; a possible D gene is TRBD2 (6 bases). The CDR3 totals 14 residues. V lost 5 bases to trimming and J lost 1 base, with 9 bases between them. Germline-derived CDR1 and CDR2 are PRHDT and FYEKMQ (reference sequence). CDR3 protein: CASSRLGSYNEQFF. The CDR3 nucleotides are TGTGCCAGCAGCCGACTAGGTTCCTACAATGAGCAGTTCTTC.

The count of this clone is one. The chain joins TRBV28 to TRBJ1-1, with no clear D. This CDR3 has 15 amino acids. The germline CDR1 and CDR2 sequences are MDHEN and SYDVKM. Trimming removed 2 bases from V and 1 base from J, with 11 bases in between. The CDR3 DNA is TGTGCCAGCAGTTTAGGAAGTACGGGGAACACTGAAGCTTTCTTT. Protein sequence: CASSLGSTGNTEAFF.

The V gene is TRBV5-1, the J gene TRBJ2-7, with 7 bases aligning to TRBD1. V dropped 3 bases and J dropped 0; count of bases not matched to a gene: 9. The CDR3 sequence is 16 residues long. CDR1 is SGHRS and CDR2 is YFSETQ in the germline V gene. CDR3 DNA: TGCGCCAGCAGCTACGGACTCCGGGACAGCTCCTACGAGCAGTACTTC. Encoded protein: CASSYGLRDSSYEQYF. Full variable domain (outside the CDR3, taken from reference TRBV5-1 and TRBJ2-7): KAGVTQTPRYLIKTRGQQVTLSCSPISGHRSVSWYQQTPGQGLQFLFEYFSETQRNKGNFPGRFSGRQFSNSRSEMNVSTLELGDSALYLCASSYGLRDSSYEQYFGPGTRLTVT.

The chain links TRBV28 to TRBJ2-7; weak D call: TRBD1 (5 bases). V lost 7 bases, J lost 0 bases, and 13 bases lay in between. This CDR3 region has 14 residues. Germline loops: CDR1 MDHEN, CDR2 SYDVKM. The DNA of the CDR3 is TGTGCCAGCAATTCGATTGGGGCCTCCTACGAGCAGTACTTC. Translated, it gives CASNSIGASYEQYF.

V and J are TRBV30 and TRBJ1-1, with a tentative D call TRBD1 (6 bases). CDR1 GTSNPN and CDR2 SVGIG come from the germline V gene (reference sequence). Between the trimmed V and J ends, which lost 0 bases and 9 bases, there was a span of 14 bases. The CDR3 consists of 13 residues. The CDR3, as DNA: TGTGCCTGGAGTGTTGCGGGGGGCGATAAAGCTTTCTTT. This gives the protein CAWSVAGGDKAFF.

The chain combines TRBV19 with TRBJ1-5; no clear D gene. Per the germline V gene, CDR1 is LNHDA and CDR2 is SQIVND (reference sequence). This CDR3 has 16 residues. Trimming took off 4 bases at V and 9 bases at J, with 22 bases between the two ends. CDR3 sequence reads: CASSNPFLEAHPPQHF. DNA for the CDR3: TGTGCCAGTAGTAATCCTTTCCTGGAGGCCCATCCGCCCCAGCATTTT.

The chain links TRBV13 to TRBJ2-1; 8 bases align to TRBD2. Germline CDR1 PRHDT, CDR2 FYEKMQ (reference sequence). Trimming cost V 2 bases and J 0 bases; bases outside gene matches: 6. The CDR3 consists of 17 residues. CDR3 in amino acids: CASSLKAAGGSYNEQFF. CDR3 sequence (DNA): TGTGCCAGCAGCTTAAAGGCGGCGGGAGGCTCCTACAATGAGCAGTTCTTC.

This clone occurred once. This sequence joins TRBV11-3 and TRBJ1-2, with a tentative D call TRBD1 (6 bases). This CDR3 region has 15 residues. V was cut by 0 bases and J by 6 bases, with 14 bases left in between. Per the germline V gene, CDR1 is SGHNT and CDR2 is YENEEA. CDR3 residues: CASSLDPAGVHGYTF. For the CDR3, the DNA is TGTGCCAGCAGCTTAGATCCCGCAGGGGTCCATGGCTACACCTTC.

J is TRBJ2-5 and V is TRBV5-4; 14 nucleotides match TRBD2. Unmatched junction bases numbered 4, after V lost 3 bases and J lost 3 bases. This CDR3 is 16 amino acids long. Germline V gives CDR1 SGHNT, CDR2 YYREEE (reference sequence). This chain's CDR3 is CASSSWGLAGEETQYF. CDR3 DNA sequence: TGTGCCAGCAGCTCCTGGGGACTAGCGGGAGAAGAGACCCAGTACTTC. Full variable domain (missing parts from reference TRBV5-4 and TRBJ2-5): ETGVTQSPTHLIKTRGQQVTLRCSSQSGHNTVSWYQQALGQGPQFIFQYYREEENGRGNFPPRFSGLQFPNYSSELNVNALELDDSALYLCASSSWGLAGEETQYFGPGTRLLVL.

The genes are TRBV6-1 and TRBJ2-7, with a tentative D call TRBD2 (7 bases). The CDR3 spans 14 residues. Trimming removed 4 bases at V and 2 bases at J, with 12 bases between. Germline lookup yields CDR1 MNHNS and CDR2 SASEGT. The CDR3 bases are TGTGCCAGCAGTGCTGGGGGGGGCCCCTACGAGCAGTACTTC. This translates into CASSAGGGPYEQYF.

On this clone itself: The same CDR3 also results from other DNA sequences found in this sample. This chain uses TRBV30 with TRBJ1-3; weak D call: TRBD1 (5 bases). The CDR3 covers 20 residues. The germline V gene encodes CDR1 GTSNPN and CDR2 SVGIG (reference sequence). The V end was cut by 0 bases, the J end by 2 bases, with 26 bases between. The CDR3 nucleotides read TGTGCCTGGAGTGTACAGTTGTTTGGCTCGGCGCTGGGGCCTGGAAACACCATATATTTT. It is translated as CAWSVQLFGSALGPGNTIYF.

The gene calls are TRBV7-9 and TRBJ2-7, with a possible D match to TRBD2 (5 bases). Germline lookup yields CDR1 SEHNR and CDR2 FQNEAQ (reference sequence). Trimming shortened V by 9 bases and J by 6 bases, and 30 bases separated the two germline ends. The CDR3 is 17 residues long. CDR3 sequence reads: CASISSATGSSLGEQYF. In DNA form, the CDR3 reads TGTGCCAGTATTAGCTCGGCTACGGGGAGTAGTTTAGGCGAGCAGTACTTC.

This sequence joins TRBV28 and TRBJ2-1; no clear D gene. Between the trimmed V and J ends, which lost 3 bases and 8 bases, there was a span of 5 bases. In germline, CDR1 is MDHEN, CDR2 SYDVKM. This CDR3 contains 11 residues. The CDR3 DNA reads as TGTGCCAGCAGTTTCGTATATGAGCAGTTCTTC. This encodes CASSFVYEQFF.